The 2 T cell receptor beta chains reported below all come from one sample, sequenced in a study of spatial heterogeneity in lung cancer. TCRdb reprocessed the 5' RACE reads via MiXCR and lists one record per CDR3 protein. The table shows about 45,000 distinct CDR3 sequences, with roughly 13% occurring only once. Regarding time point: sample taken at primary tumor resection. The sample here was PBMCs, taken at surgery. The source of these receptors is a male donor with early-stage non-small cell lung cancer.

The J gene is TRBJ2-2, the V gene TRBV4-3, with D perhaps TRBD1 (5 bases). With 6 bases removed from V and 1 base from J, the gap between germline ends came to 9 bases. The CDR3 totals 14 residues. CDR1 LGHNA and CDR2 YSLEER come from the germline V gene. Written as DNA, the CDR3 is TGCGCCAGCAGACTCCAGGGGAACACCGGGGAGCTGTTTTTT. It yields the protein CASRLQGNTGELFF.

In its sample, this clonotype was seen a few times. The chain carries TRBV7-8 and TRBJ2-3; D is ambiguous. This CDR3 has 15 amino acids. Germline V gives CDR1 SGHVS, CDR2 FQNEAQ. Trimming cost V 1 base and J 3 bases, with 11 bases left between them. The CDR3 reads CASSLDRSGTDTQYF. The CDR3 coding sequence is TGTGCCAGCAGCTTAGACCGGTCTGGTACAGATACGCAGTATTTT.